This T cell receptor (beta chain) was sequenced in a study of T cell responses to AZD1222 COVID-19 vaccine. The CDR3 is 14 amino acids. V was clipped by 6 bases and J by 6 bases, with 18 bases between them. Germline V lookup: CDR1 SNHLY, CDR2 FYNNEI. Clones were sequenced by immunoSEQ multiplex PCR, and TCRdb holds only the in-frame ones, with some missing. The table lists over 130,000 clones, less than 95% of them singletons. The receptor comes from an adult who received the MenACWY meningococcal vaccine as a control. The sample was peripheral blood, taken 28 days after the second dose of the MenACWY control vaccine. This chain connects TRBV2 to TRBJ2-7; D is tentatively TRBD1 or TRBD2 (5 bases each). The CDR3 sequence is CASRLGTRAGEQYF. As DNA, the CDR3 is TGTGCCAGCAGGCTCGGGACGCGGGCGGGCGAGCAGTACTTC.